The 13 T cell receptor beta chains below all came from one sample that was sequenced in a study of cytomegalovirus exposure and HLA in healthy donors. PCR used 60 Vbeta primers and 13 Jbeta primers. Sequenced by immunoSEQ multiplex PCR; TCRdb stores in-frame clones only, minus some. Altogether under 150,000 clones are present, about 75% being singletons, with the ten largest covering 3.5% to 4%. The sample was PBMCs. These receptors were taken from a man aged 18 to 30 in good health and CMV-seronegative.

This clone occurred a few times. This CDR3 is CASSLAGARGNTIYF. The CDR3 nucleotides are TGTGCCAGCAGCTTAGCGGGCGCTCGGGGAAACACCATATATTTT. V usage is TRBV7-9 and J usage is TRBJ1-3; no clear D gene. The V end lost 0 bases, the J end lost 4 bases, and 10 bases lay between the germline ends. Germline CDR1 and CDR2: SEHNR and FQNEAQ (reference sequence). CDR3 length: 15 amino acids.

V and J are TRBV10-3 and TRBJ1-1, with D possibly matching TRBD1 (6 bases). This CDR3 is built from 16 residues. Per germline, CDR1 ENHRY and CDR2 SYGVKD. Between the trimmed V and J ends, which lost 0 bases and 0 bases, there was a span of 11 bases. In DNA, the CDR3 is TGTGCCATCAGTGAGTCGGGGCGGGGGCTGAACACTGAAGCTTTCTTT. It codes for CAISESGRGLNTEAFF.

This chain connects TRBV15 to TRBJ2-7; maybe TRBD1 (6 bases). Trimming pared 2 bases from V and 2 bases from J, leaving 10 bases between. Germline CDR1 LNHNV, CDR2 YYDKDF (reference sequence). This CDR3 comprises 14 residues. CDR3 residues: CATSRSDRTYEQYF. The CDR3, as DNA: TGTGCCACCAGCAGATCCGACAGGACCTACGAGCAGTACTTC. Looking up the rest from reference TRBV15 and TRBJ2-7 gives the full variable domain: DAMVIQNPRYQVTQFGKPVTLSCSQTLNHNVMYWYQQKSSQAPKLLFHYYDKDFNNEADTPDNFQSRRPNTSFCFLDIRSPGLGDTAMYLCATSRSDRTYEQYFGPGTRLTVT.

The chain is built from TRBV6-1 and TRBJ1-2, with D possibly being TRBD1 (5 bases). The CDR3 sequence is 17 residues long. V gave up 2 bases and J gave up 8 bases, with 24 bases separating them. Germline assignment: CDR1 MNHNS and CDR2 SASEGT. DNA of the CDR3: TGTGCCAGCAGTGAATACGGTGGGTGGAGAACAGGACGGGGCTACACCTTC. Its protein is CASSEYGGWRTGRGYTF.

The genes are TRBV7-9 and TRBJ2-3; 7 positions agree with TRBD2. In germline, CDR1 is SEHNR, CDR2 FQNEAQ (reference sequence). The CDR3 runs 13 residues. V shed 6 bases, J shed 6 bases, and the junction held 6 bases outside the gene matches. The chain's CDR3 is CASSWGGWDTQYF. CDR3 coding DNA: TGTGCCAGCAGTTGGGGGGGGTGGGATACGCAGTATTTT.

This sequence joins TRBV28 and TRBJ1-3, with a tentative D call TRBD1 (5 bases). The germline V gene encodes CDR1 MDHEN and CDR2 SYDVKM. Trimming removed 5 bases at V and 4 bases at J, with 15 bases between. The CDR3 has 15 amino acids. CDR3 sequence: CASSLRVNLGNTIYF. In DNA form, the CDR3 reads TGTGCCAGCAGTCTCAGGGTGAACCTCGGAAACACCATATATTTT.

The V call is TRBV28, the J call TRBJ2-5; no clear D gene. V was shortened by 5 bases and J by 2 bases, with 9 bases between the two germline ends. CDR3 length: 13 residues. Germline V gene sequence: CDR1 MDHEN, CDR2 SYDVKM. In DNA, the CDR3 is TGTGCCAGCAGTCCCCCTTTGCAAGAGACCCAGTACTTC. This encodes CASSPPLQETQYF.

This chain joins TRBV19 and TRBJ2-1, with 11 bases lining up with TRBD2. The V and J ends lost 1 base and 7 bases, in that order; junction bases with no gene match: 6. From germline, CDR1 is LNHDA and CDR2 SQIVND (reference sequence). There are 16 residues in the CDR3. The chain's CDR3 is CASSIVPSGGLNEQFF. In nucleotides, the CDR3 is TGTGCCAGTAGTATAGTTCCTAGCGGGGGGCTAAATGAGCAGTTCTTC.

The chain combines TRBV7-9 with TRBJ2-1; D unclear. CDR1 and CDR2 from the germline V gene are SEHNR and FQNEAQ (reference sequence). CDR3 length: 13 residues. Trimming removed 6 bases at V and 5 bases at J, with 11 bases between. DNA for the CDR3: TGTGCCAGCAGTCCCAGTAATGACAATGAGCAGTTCTTC. Amino acid sequence: CASSPSNDNEQFF.

The chain couples TRBV9 to TRBJ1-4, with D maybe TRBD1 (5 bases). In germline, CDR1 is SGDLS, CDR2 YYNGEE. Trimming left V 4 bases short and J 0 bases short, with 13 bases between. This CDR3 has 16 amino acids. The CDR3 region is CASSSGHFATNEKLFF. CDR3 DNA: TGTGCCAGCAGCTCCGGACACTTTGCAACTAATGAAAAACTGTTTTTT.

J is TRBJ2-5 and V is TRBV2; 7 bases align to TRBD1. CDR1 and CDR2 (germline): SNHLY, FYNNEI. Trimming cost V 6 bases and J 2 bases; bases outside gene matches: 12. This CDR3 has 16 amino acids. Here the CDR3 reads CASRVTGQGSQETQYF. The CDR3 DNA follows: TGTGCCAGCAGAGTGACAGGGCAAGGCTCTCAAGAGACCCAGTACTTC. Based on the CDR3 plus reference TRBV2 and TRBJ2-5, the full variable domain is EPEVTQTPSHQVTQMGQEVILRCVPISNHLYFYWYRQILGQKVEFLVSFYNNEISEKSEIFDDQFSVERPDGSNFTLKIRSTKLEDSAMYFCASRVTGQGSQETQYFGPGTRLLVL.

The rearrangement joins TRBV11-3 to TRBJ1-1; D not certain. The V and J ends lost 5 bases and 5 bases respectively, with 12 bases between them. CDR1 is SGHNT, CDR2 YENEEA, per germline. CDR3 length: 13 amino acids. For the CDR3, the DNA is TGTGCCAGCAGCCAGGAGGTAAGAACTGAAGCTTTCTTT. Translation gives CASSQEVRTEAFF.

The J gene is TRBJ1-3, the V gene TRBV29-1; TRBD1 matches 10 bases. The CDR3 totals 14 residues. In germline, CDR1 is SQVTM, CDR2 ANQGSEA. V lost 6 bases, J lost 4 bases, and 6 bases stayed unmatched. CDR3 sequence (DNA): TGCAGCGTCGCCGGGACAGGGGAAGGAAACACCATATATTTT. Translation gives CSVAGTGEGNTIYF.